Listed here are 29 T cell receptor beta chains from one sample, sequenced in a study of shared clonotypes between healthy human individuals. Produced via immunoSEQ multiplex PCR; TCRdb's table is partial and in-frame only. The sample lists about a million clones, approximately 75% occurring once. Sequencing was carried out using memory CD4+ T cells from PBMCs. Subset in this sample: CD45RA-negative fraction. The receptors were gathered from a man between 18 and 29 years old in good health. Some clones in this sample may be carry-over from other donors' samples.

The chain combines TRBV4-2 with TRBJ1-5, with 9 bases identical to TRBD1. The trim removed 3 bases at V and 6 bases at J, leaving 18 bases unmatched. The CDR3 loop spans 19 amino acids. The germline V gene encodes CDR1 LGHNA and CDR2 YNFKEQ. The CDR3 reads CASSQELRGTGGIGQPQHF. As DNA, the CDR3 is TGTGCCAGCAGCCAGGAGCTCAGGGGAACAGGGGGCATAGGTCAGCCCCAGCATTTT.

The gene calls are TRBV4-1 and TRBJ1-3; D ambiguous. V gave up 0 bases and J gave up 0 bases, with 12 bases separating them. The CDR3 sequence is 17 residues long. Germline V lookup: CDR1 MGHRA, CDR2 YSYEKL. The DNA of the CDR3 is TGCGCCAGCAGCCAAGAAGGAGGAGGCCCCTCTGGAAACACCATATATTTT. Protein sequence: CASSQEGGGPSGNTIYF.

This sequence joins TRBV10-3 and TRBJ2-7; no clear D. The germline V gene has CDR1 ENHRY and CDR2 SYGVKD. The CDR3 loop spans 13 amino acids. Between the trimmed V and J ends, which lost 6 bases and 3 bases, there was a span of 12 bases. CDR3 DNA: TGTGCCATCAGAAGCCGAGACAACTACGAGCAGTACTTC. Translating gives CAIRSRDNYEQYF.

The chain joins TRBV4-1 to TRBJ2-7; 11 bases agree with TRBD1. Germline V gives CDR1 MGHRA, CDR2 YSYEKL. V shed 1 base and J 5 bases; nucleotides not matched to a gene: 7. This CDR3 has 16 residues. CDR3 in amino acids: CASSQGRGQGGDEQYF. The CDR3 DNA follows: TGCGCCAGCAGCCAAGGTAGGGGACAGGGGGGCGACGAGCAGTACTTC.

V usage is TRBV5-1 and J usage is TRBJ1-2, with D uncertain. The germline V gene has CDR1 SGHRS and CDR2 YFSETQ. This CDR3 has 17 residues. Trimming stripped 0 bases from V and 2 bases from J, with 17 bases between. The CDR3 sequence: CASSLAVVSTQNYGYTF. In DNA form, the CDR3 reads TGCGCCAGCAGCTTGGCCGTGGTTAGTACACAGAACTATGGCTACACCTTC.

The chain links TRBV6-6 to TRBJ1-1; possible D gene TRBD1, 5 bases. Trimming left V 0 bases short and J 5 bases short, with 7 bases between. The CDR3 loop spans 13 amino acids. CDR1 and CDR2 from the germline V gene are MNHNY and SVGAGI (reference sequence). The CDR3 nucleotides read TGTGCCAGCAGTTACTCATGGGGGACTGAAGCTTTCTTT. Its translation: CASSYSWGTEAFF.

This clone was recorded a few times. This chain uses TRBV29-1 with TRBJ2-7, with D maybe TRBD2 (7 bases). The CDR3 is made up of 14 amino acids. V lost 4 bases and J 2 bases, leaving 15 bases between the germline ends. Germline CDR1 SQVTM, CDR2 ANQGSEA. CDR3 bases: TGCAGCGTTGGGATCGGGGGGCTTCCCTACGAGCAGTACTTC. The encoded protein is CSVGIGGLPYEQYF.

This clone was counted many times. This sequence joins TRBV28 and TRBJ1-3; 9 bases line up with TRBD1. Germline V gene data show CDR1 as MDHEN and CDR2 as SYDVKM. The CDR3 length is 19 residues. The V segment lost 4 bases and the J segment 0 bases; nucleotides outside the gene matches: 13. For the CDR3, the DNA is TGTGCCAGCAGTTCGCGGACAGGGGCCTACTTAAGCTCTGGAAACACCATATATTTT. Encoded protein: CASSSRTGAYLSSGNTIYF.

This clone was counted only a few times. The chain links TRBV9 to TRBJ1-4, with a tentative D call TRBD1 (6 bases). The germline V gene has CDR1 SGDLS and CDR2 YYNGEE. V was trimmed by 0 bases and J by 3 bases, leaving 9 bases between them. The CDR3 has 15 amino acids. As DNA, the CDR3 is TGTGCCAGCAGCGTAGAGGGACAACCTAATGAAAAACTGTTTTTT. Protein product: CASSVEGQPNEKLFF.

This chain links TRBV18 with TRBJ1-5; D is possibly TRBD1 (6 bases). The CDR3 runs to 16 residues. Germline V lookup: CDR1 KGHSH, CDR2 LQKENI. Deletions cut 6 bases from V and 4 bases from J, with 19 bases between. The CDR3 region has the DNA TGTGCCAGCTCGCTAAACAGGGCTGGTGTGAATCAGCCCCAGCATTTT. This codes for CASSLNRAGVNQPQHF. Combining the CDR3 with reference TRBV18 and TRBJ1-5 gives the whole variable domain NAGVMQNPRHLVRRRGQEARLRCSPMKGHSHVYWYRQLPEEGLKFMVYLQKENIIDESGMPKERFSAEFPKEGPSILRIQQVVRGDSAAYFCASSLNRAGVNQPQHFGDGTRLSIL.

This clone was seen at least ten times. Other nucleotide sequences in the sample specify the same CDR3. The chain uses TRBV29-1 and TRBJ1-1; the D gene is possibly TRBD1 (5 bases). The CDR3 contains 15 residues. V was shortened by 6 bases and J by 0 bases, with 17 bases between the two germline ends. Germline V CDR1 and CDR2: SQVTM, ANQGSEA. CDR3 loop: CSVGGGWGMNTEAFF. The CDR3 DNA reads TGCAGCGTCGGGGGGGGTTGGGGAATGAACACTGAAGCTTTCTTT. The whole variable domain, remainder taken from reference TRBV29-1 and TRBJ1-1, is SAVISQKPSRDICQRGTSLTIQCQVDSQVTMMFWYRQQPGQSLTLIATANQGSEATYESGFVIDKFPISRPNLTFSTLTVSNMSPEDSSIYLCSVGGGWGMNTEAFFGQGTRLTVV.

The chain combines TRBV7-9 with TRBJ1-2; weak D call: TRBD1 (5 bases). This CDR3 is built from 15 residues. Deletions cut 5 bases from V and 2 bases from J, with 15 bases between. The germline V gene encodes CDR1 SEHNR and CDR2 FQNEAQ (reference sequence). CDR3 protein: CASSAFMTANYGYTF. In DNA, the CDR3 is TGTGCCAGCAGCGCATTTATGACAGCAAACTATGGCTACACCTTC.

The rearrangement joins TRBV6-1 to TRBJ2-1; perhaps TRBD1 as D (6 bases). The CDR3 loop spans 15 amino acids. V was clipped by 6 bases and J by 3 bases, with 15 bases between them. From germline, CDR1 is MNHNS and CDR2 SASEGT. The CDR3 DNA sequence: TGTGCCAGCAGACTGACAGGAATCGGCTACAATGAGCAGTTCTTC. Amino acid sequence: CASRLTGIGYNEQFF.

V usage is TRBV28 and J usage is TRBJ1-2; TRBD1 might be the D (6 bases). The ends were cut back, 1 base at V and 13 bases at J, with 13 bases in the middle. The CDR3 contains 12 residues. The germline gives CDR1 MDHEN, CDR2 SYDVKM. CDR3 loop: CASSLLNRDSTF. CDR3 sequence (DNA): TGTGCCAGCAGTTTATTGAACAGGGACTCCACCTTC.

V usage is TRBV18 and J usage is TRBJ1-1, with TRBD1 matching over 9 bases. V lost 3 bases, J lost 5 bases, and 7 bases stayed unmatched. The CDR3 is 15 amino acids. Germline V gives CDR1 KGHSH, CDR2 LQKENI. This CDR3 reads CASSPGTGRGTEAFF. In nucleotides, the CDR3 is TGTGCCAGCTCACCCGGGACAGGGCGAGGAACTGAAGCTTTCTTT.

The V gene is TRBV18, the J gene TRBJ2-7; 7 bases fit TRBD2. Germline V gene data show CDR1 as KGHSH and CDR2 as LQKENI. This CDR3 comprises 15 residues. J lost 3 bases, V lost 4 bases, and 9 bases had no gene match. CDR3 amino acids: CASSLTRLANYEQYF. CDR3 nucleotide sequence: TGTGCCAGCTCACTAACCCGACTAGCCAACTACGAGCAGTACTTC.

The chain employs TRBV7-2 and TRBJ2-7; D possibly matches TRBD1 or TRBD2 (5 bases each). V lost 1 base to trimming and J lost 5 bases, with 15 bases between them. The CDR3 is made up of 15 amino acids. Germline CDR1 SGHTA, CDR2 FQGNSA. CDR3: CASSLGWGTIHEQYF. The DNA of the CDR3 is TGTGCCAGCAGCTTAGGATGGGGGACGATCCACGAGCAGTACTTC.

This chain links TRBV29-1 with TRBJ2-3; D unresolved. The V and J ends lost 5 bases and 5 bases respectively, with 14 bases between them. From germline, CDR1 is SQVTM and CDR2 ANQGSEA. The CDR3 sequence is 13 residues long. This chain's CDR3 is CSVLPPSLDTQYF. In nucleotides, the CDR3 is TGCAGCGTTCTCCCGCCGTCTCTAGATACGCAGTATTTT.

The chain links TRBV6-5 to TRBJ1-1, with 9 bases matching TRBD1. The CDR3 is 13 amino acids. The germline V gene encodes CDR1 MNHEY and CDR2 SVGAGI. Trimming cost V 7 bases and J 9 bases; bases outside gene matches: 9. CDR3 in amino acids: CASIIPGTGQAFF. The CDR3 DNA sequence: TGTGCCAGCATTATTCCGGGGACAGGGCAAGCTTTCTTT.

This chain links TRBV9 with TRBJ1-1, with a weak D call TRBD1 (5 bases). Germline CDR1 is SGDLS and CDR2 is YYNGEE. The CDR3 consists of 13 residues. V gave up 4 bases and J gave up 3 bases, with 10 bases separating them. DNA of the CDR3: TGTGCCAGCAGCACGGGGACCCACACTGAAGCTTTCTTT. Its translation: CASSTGTHTEAFF.

The V call is TRBV29-1, the J call TRBJ1-5; no firm D call. The V gene's germline CDR1 is SQVTM and CDR2 ANQGSEA. Trimming removed 4 bases at V and 9 bases at J, with 13 bases between. The CDR3 has 12 residues. Here the CDR3 DNA reads TGCAGCGTTGGACGCCCCAATGGGCCCCAGCATTTT. Translated: CSVGRPNGPQHF.

The chain combines TRBV14 with TRBJ2-7, with 9 bases that match TRBD2. Germline CDR1 reads SGHDN; CDR2 reads FVKESK. The junction had 13 bases not matched to a gene; V was cut back by 1 base and J by 0 bases. CDR3 length: 19 residues. The CDR3 coding sequence is TGTGCCAGCAGCCAAGTGAGTGGGCACGGACTAGCGATCTCCTACGAGCAGTACTTC. This gives the protein CASSQVSGHGLAISYEQYF.

This chain's CDR3 is CASRGTSLRNEQFF. CDR3 in DNA: TGTGCCAGCAGGGGGACTAGCTTACGGAATGAGCAGTTCTTC. The gene calls are TRBV2 and TRBJ2-1; 9 bases fit TRBD2. This CDR3 has 14 residues. V shed 6 bases, J shed 7 bases, and the junction held 7 bases outside the gene matches. Germline values: CDR1 SNHLY, CDR2 FYNNEI.

The CDR3 region is CASSRTGQENQPQHF. The CDR3 DNA reads as TGTGCCAGCAGCCGGACGGGACAGGAGAATCAGCCCCAGCATTTT. The chain links TRBV5-5 to TRBJ1-5; 8 positions match TRBD1. V lost 4 bases to trimming and J lost 4 bases; unmatched junction nucleotides: 7. The CDR3 is made up of 15 amino acids. Germline loops: CDR1 SGHKS, CDR2 YYEKEE (reference sequence).

The chain couples TRBV7-8 to TRBJ1-2; D not resolved. V lost 5 bases, J lost 8 bases, and 18 bases lay in between. This CDR3 has 14 amino acids. In germline, CDR1 is SGHVS, CDR2 FQNEAQ. Written as DNA, the CDR3 is TGTGCCAGCAGCCCAGCGGGGTGGGCCTGGGGCTACACCTTC. Encoded protein: CASSPAGWAWGYTF.

A remark on this clone: Since a much larger clone is just one base distant, this may be a read error. Other DNA sequences from this sample encode an identical CDR3 as well. This chain links TRBV28 with TRBJ2-1; D not resolved. Trimming removed 2 bases from V and 2 bases from J, with 1 base in between. The CDR3 has 12 amino acids. Germline assignment: CDR1 MDHEN and CDR2 SYDVKM. For the CDR3, the DNA is TGTGCCAGCAGTTTAACCTACAATGAGCAGTTCTTC. Its translation is CASSLTYNEQFF.

The chain links TRBV9 to TRBJ1-4; TRBD1 aligns across 9 bases. There are 14 residues in the CDR3. Unmatched junction bases numbered 5, after V lost 3 bases and J lost 8 bases. Germline CDR1 is SGDLS and CDR2 is YYNGEE. CDR3 coding DNA: TGTGCCAGCAGCGGGACAGGGGTTATCGAAAAACTGTTTTTT. Protein: CASSGTGVIEKLFF.

This clone was seen many times. This chain joins TRBV19 and TRBJ1-5; TRBD1 might be the D (6 bases). The CDR3 extends over 16 amino acids. Germline CDR1 LNHDA, CDR2 SQIVND (reference sequence). Trimming took 3 bases from V and 6 from J, leaving 18 bases between them. In nucleotides, the CDR3 is TGTGCCAGTAGTATTTTAACAGGGAATTTACGTCAGCCCCAGCATTTT. Translated, it gives CASSILTGNLRQPQHF.

The rearrangement joins TRBV10-1 to TRBJ2-1; TRBD2 matches 7 bases. The V gene's germline CDR1 is WNHNN and CDR2 SYGVQD (reference sequence). Trimming took 0 bases from V and 10 from J; bases not matched to a gene: 6. This CDR3 spans 14 amino acids. Written as DNA, the CDR3 is TGCGCCAGCAGTGAGTCTGCAGGGAGGGCAGAGCAGTTCTTC. It specifies CASSESAGRAEQFF.